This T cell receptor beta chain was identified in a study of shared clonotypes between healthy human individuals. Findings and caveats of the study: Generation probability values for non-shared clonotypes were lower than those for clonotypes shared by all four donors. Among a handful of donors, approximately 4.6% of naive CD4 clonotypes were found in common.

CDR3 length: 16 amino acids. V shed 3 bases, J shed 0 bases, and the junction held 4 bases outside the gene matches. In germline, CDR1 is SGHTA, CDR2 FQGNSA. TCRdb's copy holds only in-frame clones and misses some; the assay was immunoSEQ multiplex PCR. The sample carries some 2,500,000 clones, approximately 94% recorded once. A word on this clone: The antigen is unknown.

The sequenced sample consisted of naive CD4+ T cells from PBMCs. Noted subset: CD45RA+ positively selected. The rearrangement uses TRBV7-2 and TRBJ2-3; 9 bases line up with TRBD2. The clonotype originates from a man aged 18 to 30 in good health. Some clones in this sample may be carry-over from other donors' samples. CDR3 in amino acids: CASSLGLARSTDTQYF. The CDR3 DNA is TGTGCCAGCAGCTTGGGACTAGCACGAAGCACAGATACGCAGTATTTT.